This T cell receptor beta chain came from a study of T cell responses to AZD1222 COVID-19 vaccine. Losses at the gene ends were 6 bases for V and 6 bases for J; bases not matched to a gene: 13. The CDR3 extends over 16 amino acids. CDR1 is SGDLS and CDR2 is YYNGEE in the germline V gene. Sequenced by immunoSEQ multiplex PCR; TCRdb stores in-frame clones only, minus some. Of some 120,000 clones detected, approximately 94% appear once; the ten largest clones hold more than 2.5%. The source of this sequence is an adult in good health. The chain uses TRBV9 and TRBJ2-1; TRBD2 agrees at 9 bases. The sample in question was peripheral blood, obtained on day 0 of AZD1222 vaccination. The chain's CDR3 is CASTQMGLAPVNEQFF. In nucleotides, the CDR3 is TGTGCCAGCACCCAAATGGGACTAGCCCCCGTCAATGAGCAGTTCTTC.